The 13 T cell receptor beta chains below come from one sample, sequenced in a study of T cells after yellow fever vaccination. TCRdb analysed the 5' RACE reads with MiXCR anew, one entry per CDR3 protein. The sample includes approximately 550,000 distinct CDR3 sequences, roughly 13% of them seen just once. This sample comprised PBMCs, obtained on the day of the yellow fever booster vaccination. These receptors were collected from a man aged 30 to 45 who received the YFV17D yellow fever vaccine.

The rearrangement links TRBV3-1 to TRBJ2-1; 10 bases align to TRBD2. The V gene's germline CDR1 is LGHDT and CDR2 YNNKEL (reference sequence). This CDR3 is 18 amino acids long. The V segment lost 0 bases and the J segment 4 bases; nucleotides outside the gene matches: 9. CDR3 region: CASSQDRSGRALYNEQFF. The CDR3 nucleotides are TGTGCCAGCAGCCAAGATAGAAGCGGGAGGGCCTTATACAATGAGCAGTTCTTC.

The J gene is TRBJ2-2, the V gene TRBV15; no firm D call. Trimming stripped 1 base from V and 1 base from J, with 4 bases between. CDR3 length equals 14 residues. From germline, CDR1 is LNHNV and CDR2 YYDKDF (reference sequence). The CDR3 region is CATSRALNTGELFF. CDR3 coding DNA: TGTGCCACCAGCAGAGCCCTGAACACCGGGGAGCTGTTTTTT.

This clonotype was seen only a few times. The chain links TRBV20-1 to TRBJ2-5; 10 nucleotides match TRBD1. Trimming at V came to 7 bases and at J to 5 bases, leaving 16 bases not matched to a gene. Germline V gene lookup returns CDR1 DFQATT and CDR2 SNEGSKA (reference sequence). The CDR3 totals 16 residues. CDR3: CSVASPTGTGVETQYF. The CDR3 bases are TGCAGTGTAGCCTCCCCTACCGGGACAGGGGTGGAGACCCAGTACTTC.

This clonotype was counted between two and nine times. V and J are TRBV19 and TRBJ2-3; D gene ambiguous. The CDR3 contains 14 residues. Per the germline V gene, CDR1 is LNHDA and CDR2 is SQIVND (reference sequence). The V end lost 9 bases, the J end lost 1 base, and 14 bases lay between the germline ends. CDR3 region: CASKDRAGTDTQYF. In DNA form, the CDR3 reads TGTGCCAGCAAGGACCGGGCTGGCACAGATACGCAGTATTTT.

The rearrangement uses TRBV28 and TRBJ2-7; D remains ambiguous. Germline CDR1 and CDR2: MDHEN and SYDVKM. Trimming took off 10 bases at V and 5 bases at J, with 18 bases between the two ends. This CDR3 has 13 residues. The CDR3 sequence: CATAVGWRNEQYF. CDR3 DNA: TGTGCCACGGCTGTAGGGTGGCGCAACGAGCAGTACTTC.

The genes are TRBV7-3 and TRBJ2-3; D might be TRBD2 (6 bases). Germline V lookup: CDR1 SGHTA, CDR2 FQGTGA. This CDR3 comprises 13 residues. Deletions cut 5 bases from V and 6 bases from J, with 12 bases between. The CDR3 region has the DNA TGTGCCAGCAGCCGAACTAGCTTGGATACGCAGTATTTT. It specifies CASSRTSLDTQYF. The full variable domain, rest sourced from reference TRBV7-3 and TRBJ2-3, is GAGVSQTPSNKVTEKGKYVELRCDPISGHTALYWYRQSLGQGPEFLIYFQGTGAADDSGLPNDRFFAVRPEGSVSTLKIQRTERGDSAVYLCASSRTSLDTQYFGPGTRLTVL.

This clonotype was observed a handful of times. The chain combines TRBV20-1 with TRBJ2-2; 9 positions agree with TRBD1. CDR3 size: 14 residues. CDR1 and CDR2 (germline): DFQATT, SNEGSKA (reference sequence). The trim removed 3 bases at V and 3 bases at J, leaving 2 bases unmatched. The CDR3 DNA is TGCAGTGCTAGTCGGACAGGGGACACCGGGGAGCTGTTTTTT. The encoded protein is CSASRTGDTGELFF.

V and J are TRBV20-1 and TRBJ2-1; the D gene is possibly TRBD2 (5 bases). The CDR3 extends over 11 amino acids. V lost 3 bases and J 5 bases, leaving 5 bases between the germline ends. Germline CDR1 and CDR2: DFQATT and SNEGSKA (reference sequence). The CDR3 protein is CSARRDNEQFF. For the CDR3, the DNA is TGCAGTGCTAGGCGGGACAATGAGCAGTTCTTC.

This clonotype was seen only a few times. The gene calls are TRBV7-9 and TRBJ1-6; the D gene is possibly TRBD1 (6 bases). Germline CDR1 SEHNR, CDR2 FQNEAQ (reference sequence). The CDR3 loop spans 15 amino acids. V gave up 5 bases and J gave up 8 bases, with 16 bases separating them. Here the CDR3 reads CASSGGPRRDSPLHF. The CDR3, as DNA: TGTGCCAGCAGCGGGGGGCCCAGAAGGGATTCACCCCTCCACTTT.

V is TRBV20-1 and J is TRBJ2-7; a weak D match, TRBD1 (5 bases). The CDR3 totals 14 residues. The V end was cut by 3 bases, the J end by 3 bases, with 15 bases between. Germline V gene sequence: CDR1 DFQATT, CDR2 SNEGSKA (reference sequence). CDR3: CSARLWQGSYEQYF. DNA of the CDR3: TGCAGTGCTAGGTTATGGCAGGGTAGCTACGAGCAGTACTTC.

This clonotype was observed a few times. J is TRBJ2-1 and V is TRBV7-2, with D perhaps given as TRBD1 or TRBD2 (5 bases each). Between the trimmed V and J ends, which lost 4 bases and 6 bases, there was a span of 13 bases. Germline values: CDR1 SGHTA, CDR2 FQGNSA. The CDR3 spans 14 residues. CDR3 coding DNA: TGTGCCAGCAGCTCGTCAACCGGGACCAATGAGCAGTTCTTC. It encodes CASSSSTGTNEQFF.

CDR3 sequence: CASSLISPRLGEQYF. CDR3 in DNA: TGTGCCAGCAGTTTAATCTCCCCTAGATTGGGCGAGCAGTACTTC. J is TRBJ2-7 and V is TRBV12-3 or TRBV12-4; D unresolved. Trimming shortened V by 2 bases and J by 6 bases, and 17 bases separated the two germline ends. CDR3 size: 15 residues.

This clonotype was detected a few times. The chain combines TRBV28 with TRBJ1-1; D is perhaps TRBD1 (6 bases). Trimming left V 10 bases short and J 4 bases short, with 13 bases between. The CDR3 covers 12 residues. The germline V gene encodes CDR1 MDHEN and CDR2 SYDVKM. CDR3 DNA sequence: TGTGCCAACGGACAGATGGGCACTGAAGCTTTCTTT. Translated: CANGQMGTEAFF.